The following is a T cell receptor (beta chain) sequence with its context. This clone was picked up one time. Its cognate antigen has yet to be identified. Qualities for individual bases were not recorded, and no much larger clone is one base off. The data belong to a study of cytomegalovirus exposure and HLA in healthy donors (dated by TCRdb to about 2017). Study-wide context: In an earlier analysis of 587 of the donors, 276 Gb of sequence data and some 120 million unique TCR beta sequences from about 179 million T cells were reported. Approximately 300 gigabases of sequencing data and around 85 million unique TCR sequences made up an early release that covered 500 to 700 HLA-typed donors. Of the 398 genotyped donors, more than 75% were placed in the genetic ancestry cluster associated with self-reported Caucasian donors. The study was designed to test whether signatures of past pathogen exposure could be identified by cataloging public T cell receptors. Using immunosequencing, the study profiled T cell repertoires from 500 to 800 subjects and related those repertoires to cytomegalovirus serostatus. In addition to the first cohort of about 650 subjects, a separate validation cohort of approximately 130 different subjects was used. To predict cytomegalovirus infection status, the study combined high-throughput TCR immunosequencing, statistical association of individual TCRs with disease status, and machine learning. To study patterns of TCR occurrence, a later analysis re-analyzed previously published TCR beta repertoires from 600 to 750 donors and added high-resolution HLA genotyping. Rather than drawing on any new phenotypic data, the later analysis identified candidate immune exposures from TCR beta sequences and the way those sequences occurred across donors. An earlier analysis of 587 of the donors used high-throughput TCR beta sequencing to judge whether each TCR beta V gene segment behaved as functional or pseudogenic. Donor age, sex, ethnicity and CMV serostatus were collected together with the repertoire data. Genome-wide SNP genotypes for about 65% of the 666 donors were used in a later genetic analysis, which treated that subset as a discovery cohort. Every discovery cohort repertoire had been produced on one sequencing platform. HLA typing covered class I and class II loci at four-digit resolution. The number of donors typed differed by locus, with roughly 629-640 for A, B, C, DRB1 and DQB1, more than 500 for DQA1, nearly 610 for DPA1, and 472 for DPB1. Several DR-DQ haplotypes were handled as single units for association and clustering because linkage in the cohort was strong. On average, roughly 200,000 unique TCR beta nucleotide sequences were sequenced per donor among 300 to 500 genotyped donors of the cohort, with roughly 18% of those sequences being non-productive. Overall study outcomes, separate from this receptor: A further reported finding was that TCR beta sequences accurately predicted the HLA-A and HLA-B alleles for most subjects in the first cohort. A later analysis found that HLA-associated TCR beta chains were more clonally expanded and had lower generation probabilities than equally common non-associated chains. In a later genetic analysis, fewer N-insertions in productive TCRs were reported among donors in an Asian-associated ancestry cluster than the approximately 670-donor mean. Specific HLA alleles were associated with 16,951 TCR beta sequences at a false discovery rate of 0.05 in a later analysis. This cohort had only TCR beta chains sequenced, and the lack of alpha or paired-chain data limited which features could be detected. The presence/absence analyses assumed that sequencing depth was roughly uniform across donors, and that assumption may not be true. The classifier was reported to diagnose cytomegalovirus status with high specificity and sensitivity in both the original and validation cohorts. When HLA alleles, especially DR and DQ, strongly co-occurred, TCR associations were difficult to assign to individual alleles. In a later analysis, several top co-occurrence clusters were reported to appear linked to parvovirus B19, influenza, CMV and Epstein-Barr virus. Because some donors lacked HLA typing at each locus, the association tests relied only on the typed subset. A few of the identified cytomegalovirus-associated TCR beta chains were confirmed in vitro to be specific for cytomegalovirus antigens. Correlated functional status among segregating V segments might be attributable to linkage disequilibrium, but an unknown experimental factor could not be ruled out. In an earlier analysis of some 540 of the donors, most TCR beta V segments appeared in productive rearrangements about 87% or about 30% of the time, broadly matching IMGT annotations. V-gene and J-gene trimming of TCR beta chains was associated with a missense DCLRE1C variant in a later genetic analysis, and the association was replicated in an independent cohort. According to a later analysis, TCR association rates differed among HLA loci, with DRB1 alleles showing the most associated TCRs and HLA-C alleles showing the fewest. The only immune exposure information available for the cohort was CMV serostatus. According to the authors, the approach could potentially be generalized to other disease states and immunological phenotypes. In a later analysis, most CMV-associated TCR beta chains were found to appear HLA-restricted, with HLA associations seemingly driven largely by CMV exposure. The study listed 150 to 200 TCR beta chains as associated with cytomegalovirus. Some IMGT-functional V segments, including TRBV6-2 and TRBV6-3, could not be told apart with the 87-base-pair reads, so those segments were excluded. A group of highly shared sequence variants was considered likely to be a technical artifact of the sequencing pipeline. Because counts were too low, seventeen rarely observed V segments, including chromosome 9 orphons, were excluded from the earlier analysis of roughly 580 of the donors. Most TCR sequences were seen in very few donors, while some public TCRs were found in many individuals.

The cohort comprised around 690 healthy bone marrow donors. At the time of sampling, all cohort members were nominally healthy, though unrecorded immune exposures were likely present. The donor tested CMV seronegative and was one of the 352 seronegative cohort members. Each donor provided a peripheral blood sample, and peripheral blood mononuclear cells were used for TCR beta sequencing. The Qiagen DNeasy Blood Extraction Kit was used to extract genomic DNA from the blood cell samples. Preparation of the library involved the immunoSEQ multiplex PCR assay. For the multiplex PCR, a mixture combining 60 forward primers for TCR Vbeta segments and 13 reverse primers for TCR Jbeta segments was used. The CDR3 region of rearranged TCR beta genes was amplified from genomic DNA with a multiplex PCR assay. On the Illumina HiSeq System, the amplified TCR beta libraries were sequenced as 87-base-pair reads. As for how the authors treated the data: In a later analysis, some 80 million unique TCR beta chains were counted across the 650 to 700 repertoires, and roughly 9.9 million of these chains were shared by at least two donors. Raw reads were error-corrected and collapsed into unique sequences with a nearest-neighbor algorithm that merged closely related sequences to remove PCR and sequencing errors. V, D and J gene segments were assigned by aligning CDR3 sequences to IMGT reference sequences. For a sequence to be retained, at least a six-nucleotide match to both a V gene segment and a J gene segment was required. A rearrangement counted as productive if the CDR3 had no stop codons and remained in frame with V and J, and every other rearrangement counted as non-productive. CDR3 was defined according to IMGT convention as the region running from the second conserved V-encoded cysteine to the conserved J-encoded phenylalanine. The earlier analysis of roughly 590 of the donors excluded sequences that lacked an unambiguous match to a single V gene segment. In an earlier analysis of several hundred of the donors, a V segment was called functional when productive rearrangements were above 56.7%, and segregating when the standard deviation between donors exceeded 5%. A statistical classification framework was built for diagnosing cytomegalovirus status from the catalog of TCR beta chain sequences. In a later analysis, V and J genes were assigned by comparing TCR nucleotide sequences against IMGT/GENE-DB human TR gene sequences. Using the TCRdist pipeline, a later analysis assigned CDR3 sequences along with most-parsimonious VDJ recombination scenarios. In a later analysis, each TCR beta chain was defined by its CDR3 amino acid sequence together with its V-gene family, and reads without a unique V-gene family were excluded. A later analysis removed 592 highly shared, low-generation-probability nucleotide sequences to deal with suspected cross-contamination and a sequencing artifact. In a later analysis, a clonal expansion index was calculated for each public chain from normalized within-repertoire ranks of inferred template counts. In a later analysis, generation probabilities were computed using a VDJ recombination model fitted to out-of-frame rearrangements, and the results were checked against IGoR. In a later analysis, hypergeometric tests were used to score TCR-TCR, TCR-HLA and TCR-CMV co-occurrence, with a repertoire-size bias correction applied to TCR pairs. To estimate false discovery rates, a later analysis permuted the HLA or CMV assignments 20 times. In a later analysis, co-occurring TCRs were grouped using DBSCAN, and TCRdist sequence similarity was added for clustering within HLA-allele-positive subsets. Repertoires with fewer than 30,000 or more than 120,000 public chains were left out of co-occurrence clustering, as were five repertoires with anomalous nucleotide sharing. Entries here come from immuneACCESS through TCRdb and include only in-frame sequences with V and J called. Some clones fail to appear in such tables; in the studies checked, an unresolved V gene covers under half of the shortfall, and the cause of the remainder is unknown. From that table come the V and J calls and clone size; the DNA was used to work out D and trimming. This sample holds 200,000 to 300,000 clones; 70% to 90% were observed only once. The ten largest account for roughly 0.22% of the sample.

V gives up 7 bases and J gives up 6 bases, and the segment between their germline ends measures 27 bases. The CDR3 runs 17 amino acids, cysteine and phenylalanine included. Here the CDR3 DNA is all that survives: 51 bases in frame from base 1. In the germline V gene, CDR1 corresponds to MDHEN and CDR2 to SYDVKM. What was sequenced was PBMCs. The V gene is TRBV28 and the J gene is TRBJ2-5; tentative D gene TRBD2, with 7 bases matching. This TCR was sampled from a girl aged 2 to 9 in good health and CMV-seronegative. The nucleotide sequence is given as TGTGCCAGCAAAAGCAGGGGTTGGGGGGGGGAGGGAAAGACCCAGTACTTC. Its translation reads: CASKSRGWGGEGKTQYF.